The 5 T cell receptor beta chains given below trace back to one sample, sequenced in a study of T cells in Graves' hyperthyroidism and ophthalmopathy. What was amplified from RNA transcripts were TCR beta CDR3 regions. Initially, a first-round RT-PCR of the TCR CDR3 employed the HTBI primer set. Via MiXCR, TCRdb re-called the multiplex PCR reads, giving one row per CDR3 protein. The sample lists 550,000 to 600,000 distinct CDR3 sequences, 15% to 20% seen once, with around 18% in the top ten. Sequencing was performed on blood. All receptors come from a woman aged 18-29 years with Graves' hyperthyroidism.

The CDR3 region has the DNA TGTGCCACTAGGGGCTGGGTCACTGAAGCTTTCTTT. Its protein is CATRGWVTEAFF. This chain links TRBV2 with TRBJ1-1, with a weak D call TRBD1 (5 bases). The V gene lost 10 bases and the J gene lost 4 bases, with 13 bases spanning the gap. CDR1 is SNHLY and CDR2 is FYNNEI in the germline V gene. This CDR3 has 12 amino acids.

Ten or more counts support this clonotype. The chain carries TRBV20-1 and TRBJ1-1; D ambiguous. The CDR3 extends over 11 amino acids. Trimming left V 2 bases short and J 6 bases short, with 7 bases between. Germline CDR1 DFQATT, CDR2 SNEGSKA (reference sequence). The CDR3 nucleotides read TGCAGTGCTAGAAGGAGGGCTGAAGCTTTCTTT. Translation gives CSARRRAEAFF.

The rearrangement uses TRBV4-2 and TRBJ1-1; D is unresolved. Per germline, CDR1 LGHNA and CDR2 YNFKEQ. With 1 base removed from V and 8 bases from J, the gap between germline ends came to 11 bases. This CDR3 has 13 residues. Written as DNA, the CDR3 is TGTGCCAGCAGCCAAGTGGCCAAGGGAGAAGCTTTCTTT. Translating gives CASSQVAKGEAFF.

In this sample, this clonotype turned up once. J is TRBJ1-5 and V is TRBV19; 8 bases map to TRBD1. Per the germline V gene, CDR1 is LNHDA and CDR2 is SQIVND (reference sequence). This CDR3 is built from 19 residues. Unmatched junction bases numbered 14, after V lost 4 bases and J lost 0 bases. The CDR3 is CASSTTKDRDIYSNQPQHF. The DNA of the CDR3 is TGTGCCAGTAGTACGACTAAGGACAGGGACATATATAGCAATCAGCCCCAGCATTTT.

This clonotype was recorded many times. The rearrangement joins TRBV7-2 to TRBJ2-1, with TRBD2 matching 10 bases. Trimming removed 2 bases from V and 8 bases from J; junction bases left unmatched: 9. In germline, CDR1 is SGHTA, CDR2 FQGNSA. CDR3 length equals 16 residues. CDR3 nucleotide sequence: TGTGCCAGCAGCTTATTGGCTAGCGGGGGAATTCATGAGCAGTTCTTC. Its translation is CASSLLASGGIHEQFF.